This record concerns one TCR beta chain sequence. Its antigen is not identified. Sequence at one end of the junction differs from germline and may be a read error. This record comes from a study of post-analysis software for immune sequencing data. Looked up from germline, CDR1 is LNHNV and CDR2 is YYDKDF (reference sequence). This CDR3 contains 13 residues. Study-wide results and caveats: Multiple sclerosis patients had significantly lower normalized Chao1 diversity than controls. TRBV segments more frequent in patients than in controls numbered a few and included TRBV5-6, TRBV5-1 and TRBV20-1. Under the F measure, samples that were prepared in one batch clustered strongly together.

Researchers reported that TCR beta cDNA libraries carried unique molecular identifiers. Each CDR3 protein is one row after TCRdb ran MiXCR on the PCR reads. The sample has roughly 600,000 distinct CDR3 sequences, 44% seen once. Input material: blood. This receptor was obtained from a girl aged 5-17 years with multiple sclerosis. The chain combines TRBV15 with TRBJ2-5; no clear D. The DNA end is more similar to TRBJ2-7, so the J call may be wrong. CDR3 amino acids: CTTSESRNHEQYF. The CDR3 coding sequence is TGTACCACCAGCGAGTCCAGAAACCACGAGCAGTACTTC.